The table lists the clone carrying this T cell receptor beta chain with a few counts. This sample stems from a study of T cells after yellow fever vaccination. Study-level points and caveats: The CD4 compartment and the CD8 compartment contained a small share of clonotypes in common. Sorted memory subsets on day 0 lacked detectable levels of almost all vaccine-responding clonotypes. Most clones from primary vaccination resurfaced after the booster (96% CD4, 75% to 90% CD8).

Each CDR3 protein gets one entry after TCRdb re-called the 5' RACE reads with MiXCR. The table lists about 32,000 distinct CDR3 sequences, 6.5% to 8.5% of them singletons. CDR1 is SGHTA and CDR2 is FQGNSA in the germline V gene. J lost 2 bases, V lost 5 bases, and 6 bases had no gene match. The CDR3 consists of 15 residues. Sequenced here: PBMCs, either bulk or a sorted T-cell subset (CD4+, CD8+, memory, or dextramer-sorted; not recorded which), sampled on the day of the first yellow fever vaccination. The V gene is TRBV7-2, the J gene TRBJ2-7; TRBD1 agrees at 10 bases. The sequence was collected from a man aged 18-30 years who received the YFV17D yellow fever vaccine. This CDR3 is CASSRHGQGAYEQYV. The CDR3 DNA reads as TGTGCCAGCAGCCGCCACGGACAGGGGGCCTACGAGCAGTACGTC.